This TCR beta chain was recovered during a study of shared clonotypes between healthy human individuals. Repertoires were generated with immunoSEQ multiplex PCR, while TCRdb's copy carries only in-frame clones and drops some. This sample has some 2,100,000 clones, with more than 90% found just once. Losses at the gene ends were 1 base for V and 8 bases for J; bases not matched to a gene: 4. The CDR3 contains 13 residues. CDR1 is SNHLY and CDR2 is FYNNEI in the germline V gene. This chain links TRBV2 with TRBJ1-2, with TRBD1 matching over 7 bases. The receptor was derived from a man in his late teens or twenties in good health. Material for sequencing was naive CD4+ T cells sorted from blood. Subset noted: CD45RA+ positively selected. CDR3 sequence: CASSEERGHGYTF. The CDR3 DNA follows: TGTGCCAGCAGTGAAGAAAGGGGGCACGGCTACACCTTC.